This T cell receptor beta chain emerged from a study of tumor T cells in aggressive B-cell lymphoma. Generated by immunoSEQ multiplex PCR, the TCRdb table keeps only in-frame clones and is missing some. The table records approximately 5,200 clones, about 93% of them present only once. V lost 1 base and J 5 bases, leaving 14 bases between the germline ends. There are 15 residues in the CDR3. Germline CDR1 is SGHDN and CDR2 is FVKESK. The chain couples TRBV14 to TRBJ1-2; TRBD1 might be the D (5 bases). This clonotype originated in an adult with diffuse large B cell lymphoma. The sample was tumor tissue. The DNA of the CDR3 is TGTGCCAGCAGCCAAGTAACAGGCGACATTTATGGCTACACCTTC. Its protein is CASSQVTGDIYGYTF.